These T cell receptor beta chains were read from a single sample in a study of blood T cell repertoires in COVID-19. The protocol was immunoSEQ multiplex PCR, while the TCRdb copy is restricted to in-frame clones and leaves out a portion. The table has about 120,000 clones, approximately 83% seen once. The specimen was peripheral blood. The receptors stem from a woman aged 70 to 79 with acute or convalescent COVID-19. The CDR3 runs from the conserved cysteine through the conserved F or W. The order of the fields is J gene, D gene, clone size, V gene, CDR3 protein, CDR3 DNA. A D gene is named only where the DNA matches it firmly. Size is stated for part of the rows, as once, few or many counts, or as a class when the clone is expanded.

TRBJ2-4,-,-,TRBV6-1,CASSEVPPSLAKNIQYF,TGTGCCAGCAGTGAAGTCCCCCCGTCTCTAGCCAAAAACATTCAGTACTTC
TRBJ2-5,TRBD2,-,TRBV3-1/TRBV3-2,CASSQGLAGGQETQYF,TGTGCCAGCAGCCAAGGACTAGCGGGGGGGCAAGAGACCCAGTACTTC
TRBJ2-7,-,-,TRBV6-2/TRBV6-3,CASSYFSYEQYF,TGTGCCAGCAGTTACTTTAGTTACGAGCAGTACTTC
TRBJ1-5,-,-,TRBV6-1,CASRGVWDTDQPQHF,TGTGCCAGCAGAGGAGTCTGGGACACCGATCAGCCCCAGCATTTT
TRBJ2-3,-,-,TRBV9,CASSETGAGTDTQYF,TGTGCCAGCAGCGAAACAGGGGCGGGGACAGATACGCAGTATTTT
TRBJ2-1,-,-,TRBV7-2,CASSLVQVTYNEQFF,TGTGCCAGCAGCTTAGTTCAGGTAACCTACAATGAGCAGTTCTTC
TRBJ2-2,-,-,TRBV7-9,CASSLIWQANTGELFF,TGTGCCAGCAGCTTAATCTGGCAGGCGAACACCGGGGAGCTGTTTTTT
TRBJ1-2,-,few,TRBV29-1,CSVAGIIDYGYTF,TGCAGCGTTGCGGGTATTATAGACTATGGCTACACCTTC
TRBJ2-3,-,-,TRBV4-3,CASSQEPLADTQYF,TGCGCCAGCAGCCAAGAGCCTTTAGCAGATACGCAGTATTTT
TRBJ1-4,-,-,TRBV29-1,CSGGFPNEKLFF,TGCAGCGGAGGGTTTCCTAATGAAAAACTGTTTTTT
TRBJ1-1,-,-,TRBV6-5,CASRRTTGGTEAFF,TGTGCCAGCAGGCGAACTACCGGGGGCACTGAAGCTTTCTTT
TRBJ1-3,TRBD1,-,TRBV19,CASRTGSGNTIYF,TGTGCCAGTAGGACAGGGTCTGGAAACACCATATATTTT
TRBJ1-2,-,-,TRBV4-3,CASSQDGEGYGYTF,TGCGCCAGCAGCCAAGACGGGGAGGGCTATGGCTACACCTTC
TRBJ1-2,-,-,TRBV7-8,CASSLGSPGLFGYTF,TGTGCCAGCAGCTTAGGGTCGCCAGGCTTGTTTGGCTACACCTTC
TRBJ1-2,-,-,TRBV5-6,CASSLRSRPYYGYTF,TGTGCCAGCAGCTTGCGTTCCAGGCCTTACTATGGCTACACCTTC
TRBJ2-5,TRBD2,-,TRBV18,CASSPRAGTIETQYF,TGTGCCAGCTCACCACGAGCGGGGACGATAGAGACCCAGTACTTC
TRBJ2-5,TRBD1,-,TRBV7-8,CASSRGQGAARSAQYF,TGTGCCAGCAGCCGAGGACAGGGGGCGGCCCGGTCGGCCCAGTACTTC
TRBJ2-1,-,-,TRBV18,CASSPRGGNEQFF,TGTGCCAGCTCACCGAGAGGGGGAAATGAGCAGTTCTTC
TRBJ1-2,-,-,TRBV6-2/TRBV6-3,CASSMTGDYGYTF,TGTGCCAGCAGTATGACAGGAGACTATGGCTACACCTTC
TRBJ1-1,TRBD1,-,TRBV11-3,CASSYRDRGWTEAFF,TGTGCCAGCAGTTACCGGGACAGGGGATGGACTGAAGCTTTCTTT
TRBJ1-5,TRBD1,-,TRBV6-5,CASRPGGFQPQHF,TGTGCCAGCAGACCAGGGGGCTTCCAGCCCCAGCATTTT
TRBJ1-2,-,-,TRBV5-5,CASSLRTDIGYTF,TGTGCCAGCAGCCTCCGGACGGACATCGGCTACACCTTC
TRBJ2-5,-,-,TRBV10-1,CASSDRETQYF,TGCGCCAGCAGTGACCGGGAGACCCAGTACTTC
TRBJ1-1,-,-,TRBV5-8,CASTFQGMNTEAFF,TGTGCCAGCACCTTCCAGGGGATGAACACTGAAGCTTTCTTT
TRBJ2-7,-,-,TRBV21-1,CASSKVANEQYF,TGTGCCAGCAGCAAAGTAGCAAACGAGCAGTACTTC
TRBJ1-1,-,-,TRBV5-4,CASSLEREAFF,TGTGCCAGCAGCTTGGAACGGGAAGCTTTCTTT
TRBJ1-2,-,-,TRBV7-3,CASSFRLGRLYGYTF,TGTGCCAGCAGCTTTAGGTTGGGGCGTCTCTATGGCTACACCTTC
TRBJ1-5,TRBD1,-,TRBV19,CASTPEGVARGPQPQHF,TGTGCCAGTACCCCGGAGGGGGTGGCCAGGGGGCCTCAGCCCCAGCATTTT
TRBJ1-1,-,-,TRBV2,CASIGVTEAFF,TGTGCCAGCATAGGGGTGACTGAAGCTTTCTTT
TRBJ1-1,-,once,TRBV5-8,CASSLEWGLEAFF,TGTGCCAGCAGCTTGGAATGGGGCTTGGAAGCTTTCTTT
TRBJ1-1,TRBD1,-,TRBV2,CASRGTGGTEAFF,TGTGCCAGCAGGGGAACAGGGGGCACTGAAGCTTTCTTT
TRBJ1-2,-,-,TRBV5-4,CASSGKSSGIGYGYTF,TGTGCCAGCAGCGGCAAATCATCAGGGATTGGCTATGGCTACACCTTC
TRBJ1-3,TRBD1,once,TRBV18,CASSQDRAGNTIYF,TGTGCCAGCTCACAGGACAGGGCCGGAAACACCATATATTTT
TRBJ2-7,-,-,TRBV21-1,CASSKRDREMEQYF,TGTGCCAGCAGCAAAAGGGACAGGGAGATGGAGCAGTACTTC
TRBJ1-2,-,-,TRBV2,CASRDTLYQGQSGYTF,TGTGCCAGCAGAGACACTTTATACCAGGGGCAGAGCGGCTACACCTTC
TRBJ1-2,-,-,TRBV30,CAWSPAGVLHGYTF,TGTGCCTGGAGCCCTGCAGGGGTCTTACATGGCTACACCTTC
TRBJ2-1,TRBD1,-,TRBV7-2,CASRARQGAPLPPFF,TGTGCCAGCAGGGCTCGACAGGGGGCTCCTTTGCCCCCGTTCTTC
TRBJ1-5,TRBD1,few,TRBV6-4,CASSEGTGTQPQHF,TGTGCCAGCAGTGAGGGGACAGGGACCCAGCCCCAGCATTTT
TRBJ2-6,-,-,TRBV6-5,CASSYGLSSGANVLTF,TGTGCCAGCAGTTACGGACTGTCCTCTGGGGCCAACGTCCTGACTTTC
TRBJ2-6,TRBD1,-,TRBV6-2/TRBV6-3,CASSAGTGGYGANVLTF,TGTGCCAGCAGCGCCGGGACAGGGGGCTATGGGGCCAACGTCCTGACTTTC
TRBJ1-2,-,-,TRBV19,CASRTLQGALYGYTF,TGTGCCAGTCGAACCCTACAGGGCGCGCTTTATGGCTACACCTTC
TRBJ1-4,TRBD1,-,TRBV6-2/TRBV6-3,CASSYDRANEKLFF,TGTGCCAGCAGTTATGACAGGGCTAATGAAAAACTGTTTTTT
TRBJ1-2,-,-,TRBV11-2,CASSPRVGGYTF,TGTGCCAGCAGCCCCAGGGTTGGGGGCTACACCTTC
TRBJ1-5,TRBD1,-,TRBV12-3/TRBV12-4,CASNGQGEPQHF,TGTGCCAGCAACGGACAGGGGGAGCCCCAGCATTTT
TRBJ1-2,TRBD1,-,TRBV29-1,CSVRGTEDSTNYGYTF,TGCAGCGTCAGGGGGACGGAGGACTCTACTAACTATGGCTACACCTTC
TRBJ1-1,-,few,TRBV9,CASSVVPSLNTEAFF,TGTGCCAGCAGCGTAGTCCCCTCCCTGAACACTGAAGCTTTCTTT
TRBJ1-2,-,once,TRBV5-6,CASWGRNYGYTF,TGTGCCAGCTGGGGGAGGAACTATGGCTACACCTTC